The rows below give T cell receptor beta chains drawn from one sample of a study of T cells expressing NK-cell markers. For each CDR3 protein, TCRdb gives one entry from its re-call of the 5' RACE reads, without DNA. Recorded for this sample: about 150,000 distinct CDR3 sequences. The sample was blood T cells: a sorted CD56 or NKG2C T cell subset, CD4+ or CD8+ T cells, or bulk PBMC T cells (not recorded which). Source of these receptors: a man aged 18-70 years in good health. Both conserved end residues are part of each CDR3. The order of the fields is J gene, V gene, CDR3 protein.

>TRBJ2-5|TRBV27
CASSPDFAGGQETQYF
>TRBJ2-2|TRBV7-9
CASSEVTGGAGELFF
>TRBJ2-7|TRBV15
CATSGDRDDYEQYF
>TRBJ2-6|TRBV18
CASSPPAGGISGANVLTF
>TRBJ2-1|TRBV20-1
CSATSGTYNEQFF
>TRBJ1-4|TRBV5-4
CASSWGPRGNEKLFF
>TRBJ2-3|TRBV6-8
CASSYEGPCTDTQYF
>TRBJ2-1|TRBV9
CASSEGVGGSNEQFF
>TRBJ2-7|TRBV21-1
CASRKKGRNSYEQYF
>TRBJ2-1|TRBV24-1
CATSDFREQFF
>TRBJ1-1|TRBV28
CATERQGTEAFF
>TRBJ2-3|TRBV6-1
CASSEWDVSTDTQYF
>TRBJ2-5|TRBV15
CATSRGQTQYF
>TRBJ2-3|TRBV20-1
CSARDVRETKYTQYF
>TRBJ2-5|TRBV2
CASSERAQGGIRTETQYF
>TRBJ1-1|TRBV6-1
CASIMGGVNTEAFF
>TRBJ2-3|TRBV6-4
CASRGTASPTDTQYF
>TRBJ1-1|TRBV3-1
CASSQGPGQPANTEAFF
>TRBJ2-7|TRBV14
CASSQPGLYEQYF
>TRBJ2-3|TRBV2
CASMRAGEITDTQYF
>TRBJ2-3|TRBV3-1
CASSQDLGSTDTQYF
>TRBJ2-3|TRBV5-6
CASSLVGTGVPDTQYF
>TRBJ2-7|TRBV14
CASSQGQHDVFYEQYF
>TRBJ2-7|TRBV6-1
CASGSWTVSHEQYF
>TRBJ2-5|TRBV7-9
CASSPTGGGETQYF
>TRBJ1-2|TRBV5-1
CASSLAIQGQAYGYTF
>TRBJ2-3|TRBV13
CASSGSGGADTQYF
>TRBJ2-7|TRBV10-3
CAISEQRAGEQYF
>TRBJ2-5|TRBV18
CASSPRRGRTQETQYF
>TRBJ2-1|TRBV6-4
CASSDSGTGIDKINEQFF
>TRBJ2-1|TRBV18
CASSPPPRIRRYNEQFF
>TRBJ2-2|TRBV12-3/TRBV12-4
CASSPWTEVSNTGELFF
>TRBJ1-6|TRBV9
CASSVGQNSPLHF
>TRBJ2-1|TRBV15
CATRGGGASYNEQFF
>TRBJ1-4|TRBV28
CASSPGTATNEKLFF
>TRBJ2-1|TRBV12-3/TRBV12-4
CASSLAGPSGGAESYNEQFF
>TRBJ2-1|TRBV24-1
CATSGSGPSSYNEQFF
>TRBJ1-1|TRBV25-1
CASSEFGFDTEAFF
>TRBJ2-3|TRBV6-1
CASRESGGDTDTQYF
>TRBJ1-2|TRBV5-5
CASSLDRTGVLYGYTF
>TRBJ1-1|TRBV9
CASSPPGQGLNTEAFF
>TRBJ2-1|TRBV7-2
CASSLGLSNEQFF
>TRBJ2-3|TRBV20-1
CSAVSGGAADTQYF
>TRBJ1-2|TRBV20-1
CSAEGQGYGYTF
>TRBJ2-7|TRBV3-1
CASSHRTVPSYEQYF
>TRBJ1-6|TRBV30
CAWRGPISPLHF
>TRBJ2-7|TRBV7-6
CASSPHLTFPYEQYF
>TRBJ1-2|TRBV2
CASSEALGQGARPGYTF
>TRBJ1-1|TRBV12-3/TRBV12-4
CASSIGVGNTEAFF
>TRBJ2-7|TRBV7-6
CASSLGPELSHEQYF
>TRBJ2-7|TRBV12-3/TRBV12-4
CASSSGGTTYEQYF
>TRBJ1-5|TRBV6-5
CASSHGGEDQPQHF
>TRBJ2-1|TRBV20-1
CSASEVSGGSREQFF